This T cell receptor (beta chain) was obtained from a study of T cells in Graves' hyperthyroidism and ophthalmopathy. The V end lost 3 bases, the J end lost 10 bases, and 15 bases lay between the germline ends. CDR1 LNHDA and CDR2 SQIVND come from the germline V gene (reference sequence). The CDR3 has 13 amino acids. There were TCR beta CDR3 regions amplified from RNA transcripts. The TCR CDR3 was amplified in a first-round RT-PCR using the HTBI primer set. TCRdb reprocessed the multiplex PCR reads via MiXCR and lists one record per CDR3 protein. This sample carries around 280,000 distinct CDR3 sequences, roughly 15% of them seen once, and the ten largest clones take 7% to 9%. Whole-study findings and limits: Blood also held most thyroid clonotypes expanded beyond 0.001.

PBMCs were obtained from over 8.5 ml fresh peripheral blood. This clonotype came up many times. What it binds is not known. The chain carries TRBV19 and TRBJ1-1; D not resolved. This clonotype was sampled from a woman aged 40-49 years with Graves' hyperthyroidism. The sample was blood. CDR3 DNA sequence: TGTGCCAGTAGTATGGTCGCCCCGGTCGGAGCTTTCTTT. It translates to CASSMVAPVGAFF.